This T cell receptor beta chain was observed in a study of beta chain features in type 1 diabetes. Overall study results and limits: The study left unresolved whether HLA type influences TCRB rearrangement. Moderately but significantly shorter TCRB CDR3s were found in Type 1 diabetes patients in all four CD4+ subsets.

V lost 4 bases to trimming and J lost 5 bases; unmatched junction nucleotides: 10. The CDR3 runs to 15 residues. In germline, CDR1 is SGHRS, CDR2 YFSETQ. This clone was counted only a few times. No antigen is known for it. Expressed TCRB transcripts were sequenced after all isolated RNA was converted to cDNA. The table came from immunoSEQ multiplex PCR; TCRdb's copy has only in-frame clones and leaves some out. The sample carries 250,000 or so clones, approximately 20% recorded once. The chain joins TRBV5-1 to TRBJ2-5; 8 bases are a match to TRBD2. The receptor was derived from a woman aged 40 to 50 with type 1 diabetes. Material for sequencing was naive CD4+ T cells from blood. CDR3: CASSESGGREETQYF. In nucleotides, the CDR3 is TGCGCCAGCAGCGAGTCGGGGGGGCGTGAGGAGACCCAGTACTTC. Full variable domain (outside the CDR3, taken from reference TRBV5-1 and TRBJ2-5): KAGVTQTPRYLIKTRGQQVTLSCSPISGHRSVSWYQQTPGQGLQFLFEYFSETQRNKGNFPGRFSGRQFSNSRSEMNVSTLELGDSALYLCASSESGGREETQYFGPGTRLLVL.